This T cell receptor (beta chain) emerged from a study of T cells in Graves' hyperthyroidism and ophthalmopathy. The diagnostic basis comprised clinical symptoms, serum thyroxine and TRAb, thyroid ultrasound and orbital computed tomography. The CDR3 length is 15 residues. V was shortened by 8 bases and J by 6 bases, with 21 bases between the two germline ends. Germline V gives CDR1 MNHEY, CDR2 SVGEGT. Remarks on this clonotype: The antigen is undetermined.

Using RNA transcripts as the source, TCR beta CDR3 regions were amplified. TCR CDR3 underwent first-round RT-PCR with the HTBI primer set. TCRdb ran MiXCR on the multiplex PCR reads and lists one entry per CDR3 protein. This sample carries some 500,000 distinct CDR3 sequences, 16% of them seen once, and the ten largest clones take over 25%. Findings and caveats of the study: A model using 13 V-J features told ophthalmopathy apart from stable hyperthyroidism.

The TCR was taken from a woman in her thirties with Graves' ophthalmopathy. This chain joins TRBV6-2 or TRBV6-3 and TRBJ2-3, with a possible D match to TRBD2 (6 bases). The material sequenced was blood. DNA of the CDR3: TGTGCCAGCGCGCGAGAGCGGGTGCGGTCGGATACGCAGTATTTT. Its translation: CASARERVRSDTQYF.